A single sample gave rise to the 7 T cell receptor beta chains below, sequenced in a study of T cell responses to AZD1222 COVID-19 vaccine. Libraries were prepared by immunoSEQ multiplex PCR; TCRdb keeps only in-frame clonotypes and omits some of them. The table shows about 160,000 clones, with about 91% occurring only once. Source: peripheral blood, taken on day 0 of MenACWY control vaccination. The receptor source for this set is an adult in good health.

V gene TRBV5-1 combines with J gene TRBJ2-2, with D tentatively TRBD1 (5 bases). V was pared by 3 bases and J by 3 bases, with 18 bases between. The CDR3 is made up of 17 amino acids. Per germline, CDR1 SGHRS and CDR2 YFSETQ. CDR3 sequence reads: CASSWGRSQVDTGELFF. CDR3 nucleotide sequence: TGCGCCAGCAGCTGGGGCCGAAGTCAGGTGGACACCGGGGAGCTGTTTTTT.

The J gene is TRBJ2-1, the V gene TRBV6-2 or TRBV6-3, with 12 positions matching TRBD2. Germline CDR1 reads MNHEY; CDR2 reads SVGEGT. The junction had 3 bases not matched to a gene; V was cut back by 6 bases and J by 0 bases. This CDR3 spans 16 amino acids. CDR3 nucleotides: TGTGCCAGCAGGCCTAGCGGGAGGGTCTCCTACAATGAGCAGTTCTTC. Translated, it gives CASRPSGRVSYNEQFF.

The chain combines TRBV11-2 with TRBJ2-1, with 14 bases lining up with TRBD2. In germline, CDR1 is SGHAT, CDR2 FQNNGV. J gave up 8 bases and V 4 bases, and 7 bases lay outside the gene matches. The CDR3 runs 16 residues. This CDR3 reads CASSSGTSGSSDEQFF. The CDR3 DNA is TGTGCCAGCAGCTCCGGGACTAGCGGGAGTTCGGATGAGCAGTTCTTC.

The chain carries TRBV11-1 and TRBJ1-1; 8 bases line up with TRBD1. V dropped 2 bases and J dropped 5; count of bases not matched to a gene: 10. Germline loops: CDR1 SGHAT, CDR2 FQDESV (reference sequence). This CDR3 has 16 residues. CDR3 amino acids: CASSLQGLTGDTEAFF. The CDR3 DNA follows: TGTGCCAGCAGCTTACAAGGCTTGACAGGGGATACTGAAGCTTTCTTT.

J is TRBJ2-5 and V is TRBV24-1; 9 bases agree with TRBD1. Germline V gene data show CDR1 as KGHDR and CDR2 as SFDVKD. The CDR3 is made up of 14 amino acids. V lost 4 bases to trimming and J lost 5 bases; unmatched junction nucleotides: 4. DNA for the CDR3: TGTGCCACCAGTGAAACAGGGGGCCAGGAGACCCAGTACTTC. Translating it yields CATSETGGQETQYF.

The rearrangement uses TRBV18 and TRBJ2-7; D is unresolved. The CDR3 is 13 amino acids. Germline loops: CDR1 KGHSH, CDR2 LQKENI. The V and J ends lost 2 bases and 0 bases respectively, with 5 bases between them. The CDR3 sequence is CASSPDTSYEQYF. CDR3 DNA: TGTGCCAGCTCACCAGACACCTCCTACGAGCAGTACTTC.

This clone was detected once. The chain uses TRBV19 and TRBJ1-5; 7 bases fit TRBD1. In germline, CDR1 is LNHDA, CDR2 SQIVND (reference sequence). The CDR3 has 15 residues. With 5 bases clipped from V and 1 base from J, the junction kept 5 bases outside the gene matches. Written as DNA, the CDR3 is TGTGCCAGTAGTGAACAGGGGTTAAGCAATCAGCCCCAGCATTTT. Translated, it gives CASSEQGLSNQPQHF.